Given below is one T cell receptor (beta chain) in context. Its antigen remains unidentified. Germline CDR1 is MNHEY and CDR2 is SMNVEV (reference sequence). Trimming shortened V by 6 bases and J by 0 bases, and 15 bases separated the two germline ends. CDR3 length: 15 residues. The authors ran a second PCR of 7 to 11 cycles using a sample-barcoded 5' primer and a J-beta primer mix. All cDNA molecules were each tagged by a template-switch adaptor with 12 random nucleotides. In TCRdb, the 5' RACE reads were re-called with MiXCR into one record per CDR3 protein. This sample has around 1,800,000 distinct CDR3 sequences; approximately 39% occur once, and the top ten carry roughly 23%. This sample was included in a study of blood T cells in healthy people across ages. General study points: With unsorted PBMCs, a conclusive comparison of naive versus antigen-experienced cells was not possible. There were more naive CD4+ cells and higher diversity in long-lived donors than in aged donors.

The material sequenced was blood. V gene TRBV27 combines with J gene TRBJ2-7; D ambiguous. This TCR was recovered from a human donor in good health. For the CDR3, the DNA is TGTGCCAGCAGCCCGACACGACACGTCTCCTACGAGCAGTACTTC. It encodes CASSPTRHVSYEQYF.